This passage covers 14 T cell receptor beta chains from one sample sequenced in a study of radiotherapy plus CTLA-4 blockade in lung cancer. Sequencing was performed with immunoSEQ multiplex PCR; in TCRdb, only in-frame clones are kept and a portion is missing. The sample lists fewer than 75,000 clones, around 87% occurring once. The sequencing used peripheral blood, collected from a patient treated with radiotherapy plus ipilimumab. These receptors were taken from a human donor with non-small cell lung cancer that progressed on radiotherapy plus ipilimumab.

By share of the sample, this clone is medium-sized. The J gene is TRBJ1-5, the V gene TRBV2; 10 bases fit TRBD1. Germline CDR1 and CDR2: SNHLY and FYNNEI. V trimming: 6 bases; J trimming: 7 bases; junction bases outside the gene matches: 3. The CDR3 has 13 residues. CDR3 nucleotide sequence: TGTGCCAGCAGGGGACAGGGGAACCAGCCCCAGCATTTT. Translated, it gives CASRGQGNQPQHF.

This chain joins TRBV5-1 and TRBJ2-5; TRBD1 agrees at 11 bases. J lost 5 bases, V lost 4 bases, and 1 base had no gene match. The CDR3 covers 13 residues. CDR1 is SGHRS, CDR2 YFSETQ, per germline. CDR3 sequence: CASSGQGAETQYF. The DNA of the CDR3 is TGCGCCAGCAGCGGACAGGGGGCTGAGACCCAGTACTTC.

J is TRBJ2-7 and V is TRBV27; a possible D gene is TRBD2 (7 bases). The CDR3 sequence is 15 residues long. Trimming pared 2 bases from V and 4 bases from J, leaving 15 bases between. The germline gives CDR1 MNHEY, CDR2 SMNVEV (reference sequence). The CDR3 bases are TGTGCCAGCAGTTTACAGGGGAGGGCCACATACGAGCAGTACTTC. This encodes CASSLQGRATYEQYF.

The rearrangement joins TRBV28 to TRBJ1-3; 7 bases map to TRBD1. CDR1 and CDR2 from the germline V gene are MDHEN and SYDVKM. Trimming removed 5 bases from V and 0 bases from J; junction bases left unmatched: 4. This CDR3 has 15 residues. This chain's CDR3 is CASSPSGGSGNTIYF. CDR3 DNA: TGTGCCAGCAGTCCTTCAGGGGGCTCTGGAAACACCATATATTTT.

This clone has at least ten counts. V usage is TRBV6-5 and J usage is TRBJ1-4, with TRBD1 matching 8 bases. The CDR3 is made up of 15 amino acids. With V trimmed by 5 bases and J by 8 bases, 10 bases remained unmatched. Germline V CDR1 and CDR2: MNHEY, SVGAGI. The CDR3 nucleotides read TGTGCCAGCAGTAGGAGGGACCGACAGGGGGAAAAACTGTTTTTT. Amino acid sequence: CASSRRDRQGEKLFF.

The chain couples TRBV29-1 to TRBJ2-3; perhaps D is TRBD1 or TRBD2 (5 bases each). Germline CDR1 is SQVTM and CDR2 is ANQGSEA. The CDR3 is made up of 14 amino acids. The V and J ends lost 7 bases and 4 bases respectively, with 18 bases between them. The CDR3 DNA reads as TGCAGCGGAGGGGCAGGGAGTTCGGCAGATACGCAGTATTTT. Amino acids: CSGGAGSSADTQYF.

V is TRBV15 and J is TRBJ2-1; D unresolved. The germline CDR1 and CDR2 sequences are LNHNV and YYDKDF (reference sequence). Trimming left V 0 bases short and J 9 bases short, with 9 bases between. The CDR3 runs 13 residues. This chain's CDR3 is CATSRDLGSEQFF. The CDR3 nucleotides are TGTGCCACCAGCAGAGATCTCGGCAGTGAGCAGTTCTTC.

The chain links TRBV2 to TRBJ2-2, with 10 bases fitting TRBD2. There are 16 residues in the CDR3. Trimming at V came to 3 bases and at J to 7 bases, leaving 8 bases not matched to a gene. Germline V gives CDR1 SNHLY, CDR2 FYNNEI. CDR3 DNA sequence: TGTGCCAGCAGTGATCTGGGGACTAGCGTGATCGGGGAGCTGTTTTTT. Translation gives CASSDLGTSVIGELFF. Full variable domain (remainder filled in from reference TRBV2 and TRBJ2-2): EPEVTQTPSHQVTQMGQEVILRCVPISNHLYFYWYRQILGQKVEFLVSFYNNEISEKSEIFDDQFSVERPDGSNFTLKIRSTKLEDSAMYFCASSDLGTSVIGELFFGEGSRLTVL.

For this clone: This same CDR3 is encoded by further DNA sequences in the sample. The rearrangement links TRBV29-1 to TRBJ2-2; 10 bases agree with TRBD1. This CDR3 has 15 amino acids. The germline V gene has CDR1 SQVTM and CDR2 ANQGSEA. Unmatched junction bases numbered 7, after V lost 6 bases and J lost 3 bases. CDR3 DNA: TGCAGCGTCGCAGGACAGGGGGGGGACACCGGGGAGCTGTTTTTT. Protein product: CSVAGQGGDTGELFF.

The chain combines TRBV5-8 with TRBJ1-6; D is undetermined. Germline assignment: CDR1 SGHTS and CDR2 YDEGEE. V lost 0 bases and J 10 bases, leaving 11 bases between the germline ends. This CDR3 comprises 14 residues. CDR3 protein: CASSLAGARSPLHF. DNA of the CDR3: TGTGCCAGCAGCTTGGCCGGAGCCCGGTCACCCCTCCACTTT.

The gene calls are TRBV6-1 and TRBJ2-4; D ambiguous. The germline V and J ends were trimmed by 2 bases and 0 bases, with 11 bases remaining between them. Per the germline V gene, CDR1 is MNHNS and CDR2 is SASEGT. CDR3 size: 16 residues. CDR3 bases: TGTGCCAGCAGTGAAAAGTCCCCGGCAGCCAAAAACATTCAGTACTTC. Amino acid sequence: CASSEKSPAAKNIQYF.

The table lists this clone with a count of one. The CDR3, as DNA: TGTGCCAGTACTAGCGTGAGCTCCTACAATGAGCAGTTCTTC. Translated, it gives CASTSVSSYNEQFF. The chain uses TRBV19 and TRBJ2-1; TRBD2 might be the D (6 bases). CDR3 length: 14 residues. In germline, CDR1 is LNHDA, CDR2 SQIVND (reference sequence). Trimming shortened V by 7 bases and J by 0 bases, and 10 bases separated the two germline ends.

The CDR3 loop reads CSVVAGKGKNIQYF. The CDR3 DNA follows: TGCAGCGTTGTAGCGGGGAAAGGGAAAAACATTCAGTACTTC. The V and J genes are TRBV29-1 and TRBJ2-4, with TRBD2 matching over 8 bases. Trimming took 4 bases from V and 4 from J; bases not matched to a gene: 6. The CDR3 is 14 amino acids. Germline lookup yields CDR1 SQVTM and CDR2 ANQGSEA.

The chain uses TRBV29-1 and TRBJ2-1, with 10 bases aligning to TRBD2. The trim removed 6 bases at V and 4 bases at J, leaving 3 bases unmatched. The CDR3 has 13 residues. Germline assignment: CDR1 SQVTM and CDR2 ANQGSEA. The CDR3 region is CSVWTSGYNEQFF. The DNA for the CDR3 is TGCAGCGTGTGGACTAGCGGATACAATGAGCAGTTCTTC.